This TCR beta chain was identified during a study of blood T cell repertoires in COVID-19 (dated by TCRdb to between 2020 and 2021). A note on the overall study: Samples from collaborators originated in the United States, Italy and Spain and spanned both the acute and convalescent phases of COVID-19. Where HLA class I and class II types were available, the types were taken from metadata supplied by the sample provider, not from assay-based typing. The dataset comprised deeply sampled blood TCRbeta repertoires from subjects exposed to, actively infected with, or recovered from COVID-19. The material from the prospective study consisted of cDNA or gDNA derived from T cells, B-cell-depleted T cells, or PBMCs. A de-identified subject ID, COVID-19 status, age in years and sex were almost always included in the sample metadata. The samples were drawn from two sources: the first 160 participants of the ongoing ImmuneRACE study, and 950 to 1,500 subjects contributed by 6 global collaborators. The repertoires were released in a freely available public database meant as a resource for research on the immune response to SARS-CoV-2.

Summary of the overall study and its limitations: The amount of clinical and demographic metadata varied by source and participant and was provided uncurated.

Taken from cysteine to phenylalanine, the CDR3 has 17 residues. The CDR3 DNA has 51 bases and is translated from base 1. The junction carries 20 bases between V and J, which are trimmed by 2 bases and 4 bases respectively. Per the germline V gene (reference sequence), LNHDA is the CDR1 and SQIVND is the CDR2. TCRbeta CDR3 regions were amplified from genomic DNA using the immunoSEQ Assay, a bias-controlled multiplex PCR. The paper's processing steps were these. The number of nucleated cells in each sample was estimated by amplification of reference gene primers within the assay. To quantify the absolute abundance of each unique TCRbeta CDR3 rearrangement, sequence reads were collapsed and filtered. For each sample, productive Simpson clonality was calculated by taking the square root of Simpson's diversity index across productive rearrangements. The table was pulled from immuneACCESS by TCRdb, which kept in-frame rearrangements only. Such tables lose some clones; where checked, under half of the loss comes from unresolved V genes, and the rest has no known cause. V and J calls and clone size are those listed in that table; D and trimming were worked out from the DNA. This sample lists more than 300,000 clones; roughly nine tenths were detected once. In total, the top ten clones hold 3.9% of the sample.

With regard to this clone: Its antigen specificity is not known. Base qualities are not provided; no much larger clone lies one nucleotide away.

Participants in the prospective study were enrolled through a virtual design, were aged about 18 to 100 years, and lived in roughly 24 United States geographic areas. To assign participants to cohorts, the prospective study relied on clinical history that participants themselves reported in a screening survey and a study questionnaire. Exposed participants were defined as having been in contact with someone with a PCR-confirmed or clinician-diagnosed COVID-19 case within 2 weeks of study entry. Mobile phlebotomists in the prospective study collected whole blood, serum and a nasopharyngeal or oropharyngeal swab from every participant. Prospective study participants could optionally give additional blood draws and questionnaires over a roughly two-month period. Before DNA extraction, prospective study blood samples were shipped either frozen or at room temperature.

This clonotype was obtained from a woman aged 30 to 39 who had been exposed to COVID-19. The rearrangement combines TRBV19 with TRBJ1-2; no D segment can be confidently identified. Material for sequencing was PBMCs or T cells enriched from blood (not recorded which). This receptor has the CDR3 CASSINPTADMSYGYTF. The DNA sequence is as follows: TGTGCCAGTAGTATAAACCCCACCGCCGACATGTCCTATGGCTACACCTTC.